Given below is one T cell receptor (beta chain) in context. These data come from a study of blood T cell repertoires in COVID-19. About the research overall: Sources were T cells, B-cell-depleted T cells, or PBMCs; the material itself was cDNA or gDNA.

The length of the CDR3 is 16 residues. The junction had 10 bases not matched to a gene; V was cut back by 5 bases and J by 7 bases. CDR1 SGHNT and CDR2 YYREEE come from the germline V gene (reference sequence). Measured with immunoSEQ multiplex PCR; TCRdb has only the in-frame clones, and not every one. Of about 360,000 clones listed, approximately 86% are singletons. The V gene is TRBV5-4, the J gene TRBJ2-7; 15 bases line up with TRBD2. Input material: PBMCs or T cells enriched from blood (not recorded which). This TCR came from a middle-aged woman with acute COVID-19. The DNA for the CDR3 is TGTGCCAGCAGTCCTGAACCGGGACTAGCGGGGGGAGAGCAGTACTTC. The encoded protein is CASSPEPGLAGGEQYF.